This TCR beta chain was recorded in a study of cytotoxic CD8 clonotypes in ibrutinib-treated CLL. Only in-frame clones appear in the TCRdb table, and some are missing; sequencing was by immunoSEQ multiplex PCR. The data contain 250,000 to 350,000 clones, roughly four fifths of them singletons. Trimming cost V 0 bases and J 7 bases, with 15 bases left between them. The CDR3 extends over 15 amino acids. The V gene's germline CDR1 is LNHDA and CDR2 SQIVND (reference sequence). The origin of this receptor is a human donor with chronic lymphocytic leukemia. V and J are TRBV19 and TRBJ1-2; tentative D call: TRBD1 (5 bases). The source material was PBMCs, sampled at disease progression, from a patient treated with ibrutinib. Written as DNA, the CDR3 is TGTGCCAGTAGTATAGAGAGTCAGGGCCTGTTTGGCTACACCTTC. Its translation: CASSIESQGLFGYTF.